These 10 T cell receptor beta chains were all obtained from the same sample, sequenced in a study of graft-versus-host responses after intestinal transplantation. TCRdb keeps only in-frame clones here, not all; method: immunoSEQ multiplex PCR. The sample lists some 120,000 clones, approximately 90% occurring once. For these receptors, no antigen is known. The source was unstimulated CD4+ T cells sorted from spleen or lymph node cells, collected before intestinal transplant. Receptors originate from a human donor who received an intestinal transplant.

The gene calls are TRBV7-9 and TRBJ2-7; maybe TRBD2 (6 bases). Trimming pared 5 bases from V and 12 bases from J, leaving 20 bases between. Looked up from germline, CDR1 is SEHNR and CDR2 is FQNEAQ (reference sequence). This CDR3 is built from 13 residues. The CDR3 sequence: CASSRLGLSHRYF. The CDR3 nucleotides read TGTGCCAGCAGCCGCCTGGGACTGTCCCATCGGTACTTC. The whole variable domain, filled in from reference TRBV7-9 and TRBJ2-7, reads DTGVSQNPRHKITKRGQNVTFRCDPISEHNRLYWYRQTLGQGPEFLTYFQNEAQLEKSRLLSDRFSAERPKGSFSTLEIQRTEQGDSAMYLCASSRLGLSHRYFGPGTRLTVT.

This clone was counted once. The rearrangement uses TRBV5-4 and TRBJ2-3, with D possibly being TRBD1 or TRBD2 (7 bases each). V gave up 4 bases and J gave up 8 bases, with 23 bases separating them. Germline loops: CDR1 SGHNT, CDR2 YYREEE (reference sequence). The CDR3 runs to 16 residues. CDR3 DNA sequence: TGTGCCAGCAGCCCGACCGCGGGGGAGTCAGGGGGTACGCAGTATTTT. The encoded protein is CASSPTAGESGGTQYF.

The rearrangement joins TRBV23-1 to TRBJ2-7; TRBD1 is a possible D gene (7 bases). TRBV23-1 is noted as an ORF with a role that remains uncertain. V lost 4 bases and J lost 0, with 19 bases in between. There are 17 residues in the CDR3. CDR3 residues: CASSPPGGTPSSYEQYF. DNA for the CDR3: TGCGCCAGCAGTCCCCCAGGGGGGACCCCGAGCTCCTACGAGCAGTACTTC.

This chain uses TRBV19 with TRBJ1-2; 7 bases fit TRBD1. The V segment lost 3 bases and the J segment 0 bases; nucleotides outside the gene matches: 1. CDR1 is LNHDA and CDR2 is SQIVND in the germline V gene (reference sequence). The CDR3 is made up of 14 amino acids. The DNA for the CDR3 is TGTGCCAGTAGTATCGGGACAGCTAACTATGGCTACACCTTC. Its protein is CASSIGTANYGYTF.

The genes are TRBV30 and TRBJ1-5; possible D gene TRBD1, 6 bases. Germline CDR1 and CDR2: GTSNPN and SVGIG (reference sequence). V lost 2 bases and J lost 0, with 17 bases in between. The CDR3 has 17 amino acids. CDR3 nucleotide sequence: TGTGCCTGGAGTTCTTCTCGGACAGAGTATAGCAATCAGCCCCAGCATTTT. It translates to CAWSSSRTEYSNQPQHF.

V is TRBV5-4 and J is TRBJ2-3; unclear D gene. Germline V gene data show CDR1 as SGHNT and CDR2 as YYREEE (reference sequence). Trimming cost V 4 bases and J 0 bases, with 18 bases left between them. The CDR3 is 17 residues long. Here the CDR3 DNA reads TGTGCCAGCAGCGTCCGACGTATGGGCAGTAGCACAGATACGCAGTATTTT. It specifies CASSVRRMGSSTDTQYF.

The CDR3 region is CASSQDGAGNQPQHF. Here the CDR3 DNA reads TGCGCCAGCAGCCAAGATGGGGCCGGTAATCAGCCCCAGCATTTT. The V and J genes are TRBV4-1 and TRBJ1-5; possibly TRBD1 for D (5 bases). The CDR3 extends over 15 amino acids. Germline V gene sequence: CDR1 MGHRA, CDR2 YSYEKL. The ends were cut back, 0 bases at V and 4 bases at J, with 10 bases in the middle.

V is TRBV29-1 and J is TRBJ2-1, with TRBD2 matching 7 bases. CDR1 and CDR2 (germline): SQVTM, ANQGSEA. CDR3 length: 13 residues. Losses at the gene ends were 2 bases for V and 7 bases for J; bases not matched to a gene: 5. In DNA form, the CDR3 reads TGCAGCGTTGAAAGCGGGAAACGGAATGAGCAGTTCTTC. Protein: CSVESGKRNEQFF.

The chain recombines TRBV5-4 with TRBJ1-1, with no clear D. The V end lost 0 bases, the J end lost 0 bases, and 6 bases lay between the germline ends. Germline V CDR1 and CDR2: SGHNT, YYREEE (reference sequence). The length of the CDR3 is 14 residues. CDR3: CASSLEPMNTEAFF. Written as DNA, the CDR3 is TGTGCCAGCAGCTTGGAACCGATGAACACTGAAGCTTTCTTT.

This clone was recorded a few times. CDR3 sequence reads: CASSAAFSQRQSRANVLTF. The CDR3 DNA follows: TGTGCCAGCAGTGCCGCGTTCTCACAACGACAAAGTCGGGCCAACGTCCTGACTTTC. V usage is TRBV6-4 and J usage is TRBJ2-6; D unclear. Trimming removed 4 bases at V and 5 bases at J, with 24 bases between. This CDR3 has 19 residues. CDR1 and CDR2 from the germline V gene are MRHNA and SNTAGT.